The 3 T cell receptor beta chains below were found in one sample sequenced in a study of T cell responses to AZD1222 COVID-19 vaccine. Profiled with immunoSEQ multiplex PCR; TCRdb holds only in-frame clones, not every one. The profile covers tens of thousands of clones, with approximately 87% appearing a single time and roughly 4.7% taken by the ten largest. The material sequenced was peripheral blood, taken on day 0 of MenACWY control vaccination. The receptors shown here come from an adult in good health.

The CDR3 nucleotides read TGTGCCAGCAGTTTAACAGTTAATCAGCCCCAGCATTTT. This sequence encodes CASSLTVNQPQHF. This chain uses TRBV6-5 with TRBJ1-5; D uncertain. The length of the CDR3 is 13 residues. Trimming stripped 4 bases from V and 4 bases from J, with 8 bases between. Looked up from germline, CDR1 is MNHEY and CDR2 is SVGAGI.

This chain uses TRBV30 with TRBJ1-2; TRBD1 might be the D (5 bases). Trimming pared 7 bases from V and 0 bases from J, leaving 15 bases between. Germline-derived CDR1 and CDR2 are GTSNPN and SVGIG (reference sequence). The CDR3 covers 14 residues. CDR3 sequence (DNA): TGTGCCTATGGGGGAGCCCGACCTAACTATGGCTACACCTTC. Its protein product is CAYGGARPNYGYTF. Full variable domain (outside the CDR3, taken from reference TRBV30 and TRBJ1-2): SQTIHQWPATLVQPVGSPLSLECTVEGTSNPNLYWYRQAAGRGLQLLFYSVGIGQISSEVPQNLSASRPQDRQFILSSKKLLLSDSGFYLCAYGGARPNYGYTFGSGTRLTVV.

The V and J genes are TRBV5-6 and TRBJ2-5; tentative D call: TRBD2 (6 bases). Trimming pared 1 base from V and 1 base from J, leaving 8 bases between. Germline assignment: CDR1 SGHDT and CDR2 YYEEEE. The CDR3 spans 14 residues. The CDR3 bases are TGTGCCAGCAGCTTGTCTAGCGTCCAAGAGACCCAGTACTTC. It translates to CASSLSSVQETQYF. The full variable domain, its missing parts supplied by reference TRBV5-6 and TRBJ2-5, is DAGVTQSPTHLIKTRGQQVTLRCSPKSGHDTVSWYQQALGQGPQFIFQYYEEEERQRGNFPDRFSGHQFPNYSSELNVNALLLGDSALYLCASSLSSVQETQYFGPGTRLLVL.